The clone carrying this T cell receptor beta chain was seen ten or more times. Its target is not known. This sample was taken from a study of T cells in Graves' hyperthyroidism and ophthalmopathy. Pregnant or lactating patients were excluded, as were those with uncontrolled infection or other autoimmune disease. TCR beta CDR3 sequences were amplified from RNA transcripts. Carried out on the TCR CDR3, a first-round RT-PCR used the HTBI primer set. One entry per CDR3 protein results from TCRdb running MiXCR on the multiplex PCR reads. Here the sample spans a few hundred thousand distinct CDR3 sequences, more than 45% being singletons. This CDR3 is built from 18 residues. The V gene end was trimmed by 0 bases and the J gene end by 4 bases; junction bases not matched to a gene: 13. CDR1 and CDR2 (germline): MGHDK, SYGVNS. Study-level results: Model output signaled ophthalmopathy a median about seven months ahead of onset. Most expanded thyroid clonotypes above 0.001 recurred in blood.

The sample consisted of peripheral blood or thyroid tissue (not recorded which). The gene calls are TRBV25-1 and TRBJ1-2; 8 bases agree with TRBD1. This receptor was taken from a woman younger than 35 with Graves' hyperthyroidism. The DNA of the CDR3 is TGTGCCAGCAGTGAATACCCTCTTGGACAGGGACCGTCCTATGGCTACACCTTC. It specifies CASSEYPLGQGPSYGYTF.